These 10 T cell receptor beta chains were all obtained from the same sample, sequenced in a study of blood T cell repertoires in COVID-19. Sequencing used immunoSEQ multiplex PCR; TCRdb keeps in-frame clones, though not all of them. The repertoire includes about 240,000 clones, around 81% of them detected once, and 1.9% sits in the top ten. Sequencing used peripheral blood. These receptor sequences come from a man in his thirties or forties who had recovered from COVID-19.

The CDR3 loop is CASKQGASLGYTF. CDR3 nucleotides: TGTGCCAGCAAACAGGGGGCGAGTCTTGGCTACACCTTC. This rearrangement joins TRBV27 to TRBJ1-2; 9 positions match TRBD1. The V gene end was trimmed by 7 bases and the J gene end by 7 bases; junction bases not matched to a gene: 7. Germline assignment: CDR1 MNHEY and CDR2 SMNVEV (reference sequence). The CDR3 has 13 residues.

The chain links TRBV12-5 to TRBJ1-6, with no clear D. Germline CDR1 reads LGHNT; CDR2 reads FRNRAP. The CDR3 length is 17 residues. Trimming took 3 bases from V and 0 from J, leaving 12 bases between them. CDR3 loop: CASGFSGQSSYNSPLHF. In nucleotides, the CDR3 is TGTGCTAGTGGTTTTAGTGGGCAAAGCTCCTATAATTCACCCCTCCACTTT.

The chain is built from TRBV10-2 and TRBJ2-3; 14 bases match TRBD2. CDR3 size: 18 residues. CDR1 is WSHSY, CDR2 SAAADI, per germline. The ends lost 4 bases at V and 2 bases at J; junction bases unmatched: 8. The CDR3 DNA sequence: TGCGCCAGCAGTGTCAGACTAGCGGGGGGGGCAGACACAGATACGCAGTATTTT. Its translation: CASSVRLAGGADTDTQYF.

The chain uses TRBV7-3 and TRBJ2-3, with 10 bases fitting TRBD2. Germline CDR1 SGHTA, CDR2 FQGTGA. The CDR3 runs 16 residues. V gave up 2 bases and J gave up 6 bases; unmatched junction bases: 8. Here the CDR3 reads CASSLGPAGGTDTQYF. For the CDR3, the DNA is TGTGCCAGCAGCTTAGGTCCAGCGGGGGGGACGGATACGCAGTATTTT.

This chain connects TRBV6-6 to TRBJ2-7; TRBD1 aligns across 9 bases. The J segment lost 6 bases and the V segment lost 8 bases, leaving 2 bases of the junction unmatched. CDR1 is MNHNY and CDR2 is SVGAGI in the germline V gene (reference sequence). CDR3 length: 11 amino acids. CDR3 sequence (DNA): TGTGCCAGCGGGACAGGGTCCGAGCAGTACGTC. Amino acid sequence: CASGTGSEQYV.

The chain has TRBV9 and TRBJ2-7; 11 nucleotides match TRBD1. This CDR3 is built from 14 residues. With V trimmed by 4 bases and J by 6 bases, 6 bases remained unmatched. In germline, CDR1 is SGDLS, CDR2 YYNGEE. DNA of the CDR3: TGTGCCAGCAGCACCCGGGACAGGGGGAGCGAGCAGTACTTC. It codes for CASSTRDRGSEQYF.

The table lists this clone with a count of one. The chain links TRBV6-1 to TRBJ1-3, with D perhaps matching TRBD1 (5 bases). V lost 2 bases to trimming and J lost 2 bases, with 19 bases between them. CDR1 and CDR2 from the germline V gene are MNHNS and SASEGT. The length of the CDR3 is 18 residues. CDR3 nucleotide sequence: TGTGCCAGCAGTGAATCGGATCGAGACGGGGGAGCTGGAAACACCATATATTTT. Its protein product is CASSESDRDGGAGNTIYF.

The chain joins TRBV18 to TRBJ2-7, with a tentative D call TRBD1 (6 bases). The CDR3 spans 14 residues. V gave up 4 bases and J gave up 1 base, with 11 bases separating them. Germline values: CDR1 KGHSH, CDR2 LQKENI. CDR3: CASSLPGQSYEQYF. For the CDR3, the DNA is TGTGCCAGCTCACTTCCGGGACAATCCTACGAGCAGTACTTC.

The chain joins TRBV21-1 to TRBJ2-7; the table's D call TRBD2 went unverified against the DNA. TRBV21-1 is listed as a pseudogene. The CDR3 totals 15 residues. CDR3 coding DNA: TGTGCCAGCAGCATGACTAGCGGGGGGTCCCACGAGCAGTACTTC. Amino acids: CASSMTSGGSHEQYF.

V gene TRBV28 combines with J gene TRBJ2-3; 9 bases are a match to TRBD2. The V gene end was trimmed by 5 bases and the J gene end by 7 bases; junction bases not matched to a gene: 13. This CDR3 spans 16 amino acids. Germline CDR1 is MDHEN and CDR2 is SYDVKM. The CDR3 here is CASSRTGTSSHYTQYF. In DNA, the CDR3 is TGTGCCAGCAGTCGTACCGGGACTAGCTCTCATTATACGCAGTATTTT.